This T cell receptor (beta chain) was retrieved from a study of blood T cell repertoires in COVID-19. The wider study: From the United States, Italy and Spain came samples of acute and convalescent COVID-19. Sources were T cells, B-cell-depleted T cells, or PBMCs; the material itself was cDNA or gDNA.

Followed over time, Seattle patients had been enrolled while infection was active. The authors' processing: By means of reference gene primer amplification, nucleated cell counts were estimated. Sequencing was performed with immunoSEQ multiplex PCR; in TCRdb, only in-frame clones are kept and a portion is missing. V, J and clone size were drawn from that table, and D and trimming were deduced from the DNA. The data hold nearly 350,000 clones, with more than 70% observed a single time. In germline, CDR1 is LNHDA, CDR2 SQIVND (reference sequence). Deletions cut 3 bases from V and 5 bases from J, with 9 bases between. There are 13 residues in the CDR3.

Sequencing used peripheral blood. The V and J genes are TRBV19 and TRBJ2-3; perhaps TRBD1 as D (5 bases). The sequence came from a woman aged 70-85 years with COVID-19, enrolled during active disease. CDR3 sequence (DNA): TGTGCCAGTAGTATTGACAGCCGAGATACGCAGTATTTT. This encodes CASSIDSRDTQYF.